This T cell receptor beta chain comes out of a study of molecular identifiers for immune sequencing clone quantification. In the study overall: Five aliquots were made in replicates from the RNA of approximately 22,000 or 94,000 naive CD8 cells, and four were sequenced.

Study-wide results and caveats: Sharing of a barcode by identical TCR molecules could cause highly expanded clone sizes to be underestimated. Clones carrying above 20 RNA copies accounted for over 98% of effector molecules, under 1% in naive cells.

One entry per CDR3 protein, called by TCRdb with MiXCR from the PCR reads. The sample includes about 320,000 distinct CDR3 sequences, around 21% of them seen just once. The CDR3 extends over 13 amino acids. Germline V gene lookup returns CDR1 SQVTM and CDR2 ANQGSEA. V shed 4 bases and J shed 6 bases, with 12 bases lying between them. Ten or more counts support this clonotype. The antigen is unknown. The material sequenced was naive CD8+ T cells from blood, with Jurkat cell RNA spiked in. Documented subset: FACS-sorted CD8+CD4-CCR7+CD45RA+ naive T cells. This receptor was taken from a human donor in good health. Some libraries in this study had Jurkat cell RNA spiked in. V and J are TRBV29-1 and TRBJ2-2, with D tentatively TRBD1 or TRBD2 (5 bases each). The CDR3 is CSVVGMGAGELFF. The CDR3 DNA reads TGCAGCGTTGTTGGGATGGGGGCCGGGGAGCTGTTTTTT.